These 16 T cell receptor beta chains came from one sample sequenced in a study of radiation and T cells in renal cell carcinoma. Specified treatment: 15 Gy SBRT to primary tumor, nephrectomy 4 weeks later. Produced via immunoSEQ multiplex PCR; TCRdb's table is partial and in-frame only. The profile shows some 20,000 clones, about half of them singletons. The input for sequencing was tumor tissue, taken from a patient whose treatment included radiotherapy and nephrectomy. The receptor set was obtained from a woman aged 45 to 65 with renal cell carcinoma.

This clone was detected only a few times. The chain combines TRBV5-8 with TRBJ1-5; no definite D call. V lost 3 bases, J lost 2 bases, and 3 bases lay in between. Per the germline V gene, CDR1 is SGHTS and CDR2 is YDEGEE. The CDR3 has 12 amino acids. CDR3 DNA: TGTGCCAGCAGCTACGGCAATCAGCCCCAGCATTTT. It encodes CASSYGNQPQHF.

The CDR3, as DNA: TGCAGCGTTGACCTGTCAGGGGTCCAAGAGACCCAGTACTTC. It is translated as CSVDLSGVQETQYF. The rearrangement joins TRBV29-1 to TRBJ2-5, with D maybe TRBD1 (6 bases). The ends were cut back, 3 bases at V and 1 base at J, with 12 bases in the middle. There are 14 residues in the CDR3. The V gene's germline CDR1 is SQVTM and CDR2 ANQGSEA. The complete variable domain, with remaining parts taken from reference TRBV29-1 and TRBJ2-5, reads SAVISQKPSRDICQRGTSLTIQCQVDSQVTMMFWYRQQPGQSLTLIATANQGSEATYESGFVIDKFPISRPNLTFSTLTVSNMSPEDSSIYLCSVDLSGVQETQYFGPGTRLLVL.

V usage is TRBV5-1 and J usage is TRBJ2-1; D is perhaps TRBD1 (5 bases). Germline lookup yields CDR1 SGHRS and CDR2 YFSETQ. Trimming took 0 bases from V and 0 from J, leaving 16 bases between them. The CDR3 is made up of 18 amino acids. The CDR3 bases are TGCGCCAGCAGCTTGGTGGGCCGGACACTCAACTCCTACAATGAGCAGTTCTTC. Translation: CASSLVGRTLNSYNEQFF. Full variable domain (outside the CDR3, taken from reference TRBV5-1 and TRBJ2-1): KAGVTQTPRYLIKTRGQQVTLSCSPISGHRSVSWYQQTPGQGLQFLFEYFSETQRNKGNFPGRFSGRQFSNSRSEMNVSTLELGDSALYLCASSLVGRTLNSYNEQFFGPGTRLTVL.

This rearrangement joins TRBV2 to TRBJ2-5; D possibly matches TRBD1 or TRBD2 (5 bases each). Trimming pared 6 bases from V and 7 bases from J, leaving 12 bases between. The CDR3 contains 12 residues. Germline V lookup: CDR1 SNHLY, CDR2 FYNNEI. The CDR3 DNA is TGTGCCAGCAGCGGGACCCTTTGGACCCAGTACTTC. It is translated as CASSGTLWTQYF. The full variable domain, in which reference TRBV2 and TRBJ2-5 provide the parts outside the CDR3, is EPEVTQTPSHQVTQMGQEVILRCVPISNHLYFYWYRQILGQKVEFLVSFYNNEISEKSEIFDDQFSVERPDGSNFTLKIRSTKLEDSAMYFCASSGTLWTQYFGPGTRLLVL.

The V call is TRBV6-6, the J call TRBJ2-5, with D unresolved. Trimming removed 7 bases from V and 7 bases from J, with 16 bases in between. Germline assignment: CDR1 MNHNY and CDR2 SVGAGI (reference sequence). CDR3 size: 13 residues. The chain's CDR3 is CASMKQLGGTQYF. In DNA, the CDR3 is TGTGCCAGCATGAAGCAGTTAGGTGGGACCCAGTACTTC.

The table lists this clone with a few counts. The rearrangement uses TRBV5-8 and TRBJ2-5; either TRBD1 or TRBD2 may supply D (6 bases each). The CDR3 runs to 17 residues. The germline gives CDR1 SGHTS, CDR2 YDEGEE. Trimming took 7 bases from V and 1 from J, leaving 23 bases between them. The CDR3, as DNA: TGTGCCAGCTCCTTTGGTCGGGGGCCCGGACTCCAAGAGACCCAGTACTTC. Amino acid sequence: CASSFGRGPGLQETQYF.

Many counts were recorded for this clone. The chain combines TRBV7-9 with TRBJ1-2; D unresolved. The germline gives CDR1 SEHNR, CDR2 FQNEAQ (reference sequence). V shed 1 base and J shed 2 bases, with 8 bases lying between them. This CDR3 comprises 14 residues. This chain's CDR3 is CASSLGRWNYGYTF. Here the CDR3 DNA reads TGTGCCAGCAGCTTAGGCCGATGGAACTATGGCTACACCTTC.

This clone was recorded many times. Other DNA sequences in the same sample also yield this CDR3. The rearrangement uses TRBV6-5 and TRBJ2-7, with D uncertain. CDR3 length: 13 amino acids. With 0 bases removed from V and 3 bases from J, the gap between germline ends came to 6 bases. In germline, CDR1 is MNHEY, CDR2 SVGAGI. As DNA, the CDR3 is TGTGCCAGCAGTTACTCGAACAGCTACGAGCAGTACTTC. It translates to CASSYSNSYEQYF.

The J gene is TRBJ2-7, the V gene TRBV13, with TRBD2 as a possible D gene (5 bases). Germline V gene lookup returns CDR1 PRHDT and CDR2 FYEKMQ (reference sequence). The CDR3 is 11 amino acids. The V gene lost 8 bases and the J gene lost 3 bases, with 8 bases spanning the gap. Here the CDR3 reads CASRGRYEQYF. As DNA, the CDR3 is TGTGCCAGCCGGGGTCGCTACGAGCAGTACTTC. Complete variable domain (other parts from reference TRBV13 and TRBJ2-7): AAGVIQSPRHLIKEKRETATLKCYPIPRHDTVYWYQQGPGQDPQFLISFYEKMQSDKGSIPDRFSAQQFSDYHSELNMSSLELGDSALYFCASRGRYEQYFGPGTRLTVT.

This rearrangement joins TRBV7-9 to TRBJ2-5; maybe TRBD2 (6 bases). Trimming pared 3 bases from V and 1 base from J, leaving 15 bases between. This CDR3 is 16 amino acids long. Germline V CDR1 and CDR2: SEHNR, FQNEAQ (reference sequence). The CDR3 region is CASSFGLFGGQETQYF. The CDR3 DNA sequence: TGTGCCAGCAGCTTTGGACTCTTCGGGGGCCAAGAGACCCAGTACTTC.

The rearrangement uses TRBV5-1 and TRBJ2-5; TRBD2 agrees at 8 bases. The CDR3 spans 18 residues. CDR1 is SGHRS and CDR2 is YFSETQ in the germline V gene. The J segment lost 1 base and the V segment lost 0 bases, leaving 11 bases of the junction unmatched. Written as DNA, the CDR3 is TGCGCCAGCAGCTTGGGGGACCCCGCGCGGGGGGCCCAAGAGACCCAGTACTTC. Translated, it gives CASSLGDPARGAQETQYF.

V is TRBV7-8 and J is TRBJ2-1; weak D call: TRBD1 (6 bases). Germline lookup yields CDR1 SGHVS and CDR2 FQNEAQ. The CDR3 has 15 residues. V was trimmed by 1 base and J by 4 bases, leaving 11 bases between them. The chain's CDR3 is CASSLGSGTYNEQFF. The CDR3 nucleotides read TGTGCCAGCAGCTTAGGATCGGGGACATACAATGAGCAGTTCTTC.

The rearrangement uses TRBV5-1 and TRBJ2-1; 10 nucleotides align to TRBD2. Unmatched junction bases numbered 4, after V lost 2 bases and J lost 5 bases. In germline, CDR1 is SGHRS, CDR2 YFSETQ. The CDR3 length is 15 residues. The DNA for the CDR3 is TGCGCCAGCAGCTTCAAACTAGCGGGGCACAATGAGCAGTTCTTC. Protein product: CASSFKLAGHNEQFF.

Concerning this clone: One end of the junction fails to match germline, which may point to a read error. The chain recombines TRBV5-5 with TRBJ1-1; D call uncertain. This CDR3 region has 13 residues. CDR1 is SGHKS, CDR2 YYEKEE, per germline (reference sequence). The CDR3 protein is CASSQIRFTEAFF. In nucleotides, the CDR3 is TGCGCCAGCAGCCAAATTCGGTTTACTGAAGCTTTCTTT.

Sample share makes this clone medium-sized. The V gene is TRBV14, the J gene TRBJ1-4; no reliable D call. Per germline, CDR1 SGHDN and CDR2 FVKESK. The CDR3 is 17 amino acids. V was cut by 1 base and J by 0 bases, with 12 bases left in between. The CDR3 DNA follows: TGTGCCAGCAGCCAAGGCAGGACCGTCGCAACTAATGAAAAACTGTTTTTT. The encoded protein is CASSQGRTVATNEKLFF.

In its sample, this clone ranks as medium-sized. The chain recombines TRBV7-9 with TRBJ2-7; D might be TRBD2 (6 bases). CDR1 is SEHNR and CDR2 is FQNEAQ in the germline V gene (reference sequence). The CDR3 consists of 14 residues. Trimming removed 6 bases at V and 5 bases at J, with 17 bases between. Here the CDR3 DNA reads TGTGCCAGCAGGGCCGGGACTGGCGGGGACGAGCAGTACTTC. This sequence encodes CASRAGTGGDEQYF.